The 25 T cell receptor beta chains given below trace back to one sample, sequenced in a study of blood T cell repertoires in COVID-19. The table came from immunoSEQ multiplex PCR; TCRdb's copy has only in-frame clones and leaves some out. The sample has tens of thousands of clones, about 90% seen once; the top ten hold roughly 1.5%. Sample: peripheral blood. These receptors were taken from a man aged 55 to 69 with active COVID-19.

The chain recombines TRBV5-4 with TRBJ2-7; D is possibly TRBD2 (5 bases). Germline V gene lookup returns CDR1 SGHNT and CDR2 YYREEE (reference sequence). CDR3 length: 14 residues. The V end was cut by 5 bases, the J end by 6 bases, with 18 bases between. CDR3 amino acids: CASRPDPLASEQYF. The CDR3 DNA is TGTGCCAGCAGGCCCGACCCTCTAGCAAGCGAGCAGTACTTC.

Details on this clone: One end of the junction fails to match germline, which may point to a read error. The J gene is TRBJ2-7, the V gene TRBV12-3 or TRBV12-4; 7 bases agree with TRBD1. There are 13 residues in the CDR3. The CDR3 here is CASSSTGVYEKYF. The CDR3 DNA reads TGTGCCAGCAGTTCCACAGGGGTCTACGAGAAGTACTTC.

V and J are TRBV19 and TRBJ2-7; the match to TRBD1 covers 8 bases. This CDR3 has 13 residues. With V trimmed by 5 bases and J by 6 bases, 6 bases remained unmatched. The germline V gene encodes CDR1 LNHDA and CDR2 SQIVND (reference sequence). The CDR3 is CASSQDRVGEQYF. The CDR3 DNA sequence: TGTGCCAGTAGTCAGGACAGGGTGGGCGAGCAGTACTTC. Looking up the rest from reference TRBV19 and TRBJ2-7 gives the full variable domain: DGGITQSPKYLFRKEGQNVTLSCEQNLNHDAMYWYRQDPGQGLRLIYYSQIVNDFQKGDIAEGYSVSREKKESFPLTVTSAQKNPTAFYLCASSQDRVGEQYFGPGTRLTVT.

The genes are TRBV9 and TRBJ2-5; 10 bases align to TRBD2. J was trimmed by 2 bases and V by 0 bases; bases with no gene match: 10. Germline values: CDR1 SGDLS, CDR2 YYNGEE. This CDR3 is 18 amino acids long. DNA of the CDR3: TGTGCCAGCAGCGTAGTAGATAGCGGGGGGCCTGAACAAGAGACCCAGTACTTC. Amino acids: CASSVVDSGGPEQETQYF.

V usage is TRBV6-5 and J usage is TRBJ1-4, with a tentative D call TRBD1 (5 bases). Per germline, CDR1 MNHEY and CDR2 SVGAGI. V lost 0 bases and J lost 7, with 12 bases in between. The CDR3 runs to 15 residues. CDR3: CASSYSYGQGEKLFF. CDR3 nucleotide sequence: TGTGCCAGCAGTTACTCGTACGGGCAGGGTGAAAAACTGTTTTTT.

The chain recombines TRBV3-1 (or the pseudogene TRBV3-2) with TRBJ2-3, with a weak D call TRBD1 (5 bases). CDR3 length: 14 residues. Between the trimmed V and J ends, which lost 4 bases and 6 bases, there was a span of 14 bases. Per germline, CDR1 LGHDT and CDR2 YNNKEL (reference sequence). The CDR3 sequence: CASSPDLRGDTQYF. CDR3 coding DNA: TGTGCCAGCAGCCCCGACCTAAGGGGTGATACGCAGTATTTT.

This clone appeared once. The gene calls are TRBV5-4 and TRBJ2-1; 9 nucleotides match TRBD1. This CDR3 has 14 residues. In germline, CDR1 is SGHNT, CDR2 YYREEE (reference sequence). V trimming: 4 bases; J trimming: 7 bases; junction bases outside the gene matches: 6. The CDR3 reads CASSSKDRGNEQFF. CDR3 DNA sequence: TGTGCCAGCAGCAGTAAGGACAGGGGAAATGAGCAGTTCTTC. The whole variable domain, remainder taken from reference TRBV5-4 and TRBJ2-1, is ETGVTQSPTHLIKTRGQQVTLRCSSQSGHNTVSWYQQALGQGPQFIFQYYREEENGRGNFPPRFSGLQFPNYSSELNVNALELDDSALYLCASSSKDRGNEQFFGPGTRLTVL.

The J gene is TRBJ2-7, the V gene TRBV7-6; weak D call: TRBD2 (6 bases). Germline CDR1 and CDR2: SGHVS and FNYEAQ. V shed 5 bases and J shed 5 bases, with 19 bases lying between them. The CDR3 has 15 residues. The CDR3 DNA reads TGTGCCAGCAGCCCCAAGACTCGGGACTTACACGAGCAGTACTTC. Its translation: CASSPKTRDLHEQYF.

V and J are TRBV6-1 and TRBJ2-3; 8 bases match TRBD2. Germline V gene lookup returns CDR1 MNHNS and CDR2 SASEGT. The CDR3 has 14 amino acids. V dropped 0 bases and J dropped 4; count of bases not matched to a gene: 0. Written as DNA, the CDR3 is TGTGCCAGCAGTGAAGCCGGGGGGGCAGATACGCAGTATTTT. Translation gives CASSEAGGADTQYF.

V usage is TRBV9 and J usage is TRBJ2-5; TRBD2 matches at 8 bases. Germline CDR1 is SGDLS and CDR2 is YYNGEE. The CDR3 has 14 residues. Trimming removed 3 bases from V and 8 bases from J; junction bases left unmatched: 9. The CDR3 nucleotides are TGTGCCAGCAGCGGTTCTGCGGGGGGCCGAACCCAGTACTTC. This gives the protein CASSGSAGGRTQYF.

CDR3 in amino acids: CASSGSSGGYIQYF. The DNA of the CDR3 is TGTGCCAGCAGTGGCTCTAGCGGGGGTTACATTCAGTACTTC. The chain combines TRBV2 with TRBJ2-4; 10 nucleotides line up with TRBD2. The germline CDR1 and CDR2 sequences are SNHLY and FYNNEI. This CDR3 has 14 amino acids. V lost 4 bases, J lost 8 bases, and 5 bases stayed unmatched.

CDR3 coding DNA: TGTGCCAGCAGCTTAGACAGGCCGGGGTGGACCCAGCATTTT. Its translation: CASSLDRPGWTQHF. The rearrangement links TRBV2 to TRBJ1-5, with a possible D match to TRBD1 (6 bases). The CDR3 sequence is 14 residues long. The ends were cut back, 6 bases at V and 11 bases at J, with 20 bases in the middle. Per germline, CDR1 SNHLY and CDR2 FYNNEI.

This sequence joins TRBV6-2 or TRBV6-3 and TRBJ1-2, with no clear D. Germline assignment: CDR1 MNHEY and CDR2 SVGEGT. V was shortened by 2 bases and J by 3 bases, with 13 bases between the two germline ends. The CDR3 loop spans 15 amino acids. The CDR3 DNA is TGTGCCAGCAGTTACCCCTGGGCTGGCTACTATGGCTACACCTTC. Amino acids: CASSYPWAGYYGYTF.

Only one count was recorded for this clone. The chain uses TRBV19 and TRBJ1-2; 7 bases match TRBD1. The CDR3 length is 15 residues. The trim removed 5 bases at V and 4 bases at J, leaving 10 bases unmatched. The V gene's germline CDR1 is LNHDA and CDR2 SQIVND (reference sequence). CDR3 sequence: CASSEATGILYGYTF. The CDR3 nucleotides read TGTGCCAGTAGTGAGGCGACAGGGATCCTCTATGGCTACACCTTC.

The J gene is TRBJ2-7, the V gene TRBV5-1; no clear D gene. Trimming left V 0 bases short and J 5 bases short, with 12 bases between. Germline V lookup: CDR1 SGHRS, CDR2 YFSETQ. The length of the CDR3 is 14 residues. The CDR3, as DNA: TGCGCCAGCAGCTTGGTTCAGGCCCTTGACGAGCAGTACTTC. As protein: CASSLVQALDEQYF.

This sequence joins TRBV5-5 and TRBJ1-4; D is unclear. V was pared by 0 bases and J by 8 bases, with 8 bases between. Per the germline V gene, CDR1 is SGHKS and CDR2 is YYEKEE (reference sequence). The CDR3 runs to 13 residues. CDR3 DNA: TGTGCCAGCAGCTTGGGGCACCACGAAAAACTGTTTTTT. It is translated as CASSLGHHEKLFF. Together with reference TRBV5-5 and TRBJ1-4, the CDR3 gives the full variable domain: DAGVTQSPTHLIKTRGQQVTLRCSPISGHKSVSWYQQVLGQGPQFIFQYYEKEERGRGNFPDRFSARQFPNYSSELNVNALLLGDSALYLCASSLGHHEKLFFGSGTQLSVL.

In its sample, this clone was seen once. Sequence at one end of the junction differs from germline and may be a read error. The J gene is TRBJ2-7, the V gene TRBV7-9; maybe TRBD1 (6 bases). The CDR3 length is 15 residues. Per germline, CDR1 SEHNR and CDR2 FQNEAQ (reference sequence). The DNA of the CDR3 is TGTGCCAGCAGCTTAATCAGGGGAAGAAAGTACGGGCAGTACTTC. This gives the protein CASSLIRGRKYGQYF.

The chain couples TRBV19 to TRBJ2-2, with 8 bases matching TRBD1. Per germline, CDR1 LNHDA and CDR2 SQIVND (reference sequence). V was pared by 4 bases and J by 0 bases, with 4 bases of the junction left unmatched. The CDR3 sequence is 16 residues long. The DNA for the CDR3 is TGTGCCAGTAGTAAAGGACAGGGCGCGAACACCGGGGAGCTGTTTTTT. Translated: CASSKGQGANTGELFF.

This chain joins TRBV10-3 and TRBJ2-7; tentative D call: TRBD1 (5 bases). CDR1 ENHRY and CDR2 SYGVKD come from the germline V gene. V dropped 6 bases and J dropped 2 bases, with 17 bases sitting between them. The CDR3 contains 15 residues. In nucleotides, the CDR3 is TGTGCCATCAGGGGTTCAGGGCAACCCACCTACGAGCAGTACTTC. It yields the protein CAIRGSGQPTYEQYF.

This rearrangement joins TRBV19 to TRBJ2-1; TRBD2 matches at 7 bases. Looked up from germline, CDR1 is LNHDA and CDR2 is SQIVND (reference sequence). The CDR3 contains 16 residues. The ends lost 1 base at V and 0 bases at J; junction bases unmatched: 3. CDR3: CASSIVSGGSYNEQFF. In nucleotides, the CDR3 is TGTGCCAGTAGTATAGTTTCGGGGGGCTCCTACAATGAGCAGTTCTTC. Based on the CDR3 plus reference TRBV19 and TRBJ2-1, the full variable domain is DGGITQSPKYLFRKEGQNVTLSCEQNLNHDAMYWYRQDPGQGLRLIYYSQIVNDFQKGDIAEGYSVSREKKESFPLTVTSAQKNPTAFYLCASSIVSGGSYNEQFFGPGTRLTVL.

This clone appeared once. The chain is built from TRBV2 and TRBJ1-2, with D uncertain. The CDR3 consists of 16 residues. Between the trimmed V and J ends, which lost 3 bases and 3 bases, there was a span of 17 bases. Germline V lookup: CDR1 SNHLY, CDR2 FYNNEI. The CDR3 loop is CASSDPRRSLDYGYTF. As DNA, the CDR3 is TGTGCCAGCAGTGATCCCCGCCGATCCCTAGACTATGGCTACACCTTC.

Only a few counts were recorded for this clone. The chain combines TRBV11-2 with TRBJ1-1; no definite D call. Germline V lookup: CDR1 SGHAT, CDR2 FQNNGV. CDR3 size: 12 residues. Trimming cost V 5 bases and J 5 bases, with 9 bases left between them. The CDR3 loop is CASSTLRTEAFF. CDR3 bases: TGTGCCAGCAGCACCCTCAGGACTGAAGCTTTCTTT.

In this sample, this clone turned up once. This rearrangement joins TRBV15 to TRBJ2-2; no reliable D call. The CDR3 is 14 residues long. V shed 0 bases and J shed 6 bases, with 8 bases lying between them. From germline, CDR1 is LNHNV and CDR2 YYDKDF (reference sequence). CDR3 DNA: TGTGCCACCAGCAGAGAATATGCGTCCGGGGAGCTGTTTTTT. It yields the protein CATSREYASGELFF.

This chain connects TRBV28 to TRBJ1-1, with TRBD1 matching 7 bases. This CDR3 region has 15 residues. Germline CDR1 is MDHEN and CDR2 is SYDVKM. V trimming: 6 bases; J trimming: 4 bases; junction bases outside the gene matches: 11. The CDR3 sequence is CASRRQGGTGTEAFF. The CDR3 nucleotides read TGTGCCAGCAGAAGACAGGGTGGAACGGGCACTGAAGCTTTCTTT.

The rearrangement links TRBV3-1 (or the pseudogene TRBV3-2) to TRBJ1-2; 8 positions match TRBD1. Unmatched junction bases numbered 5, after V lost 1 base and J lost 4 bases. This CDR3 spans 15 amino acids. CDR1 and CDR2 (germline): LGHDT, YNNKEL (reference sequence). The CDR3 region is CASSQGAGQAYGYTF. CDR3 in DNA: TGTGCCAGCAGCCAAGGGGCGGGACAGGCCTATGGCTACACCTTC.